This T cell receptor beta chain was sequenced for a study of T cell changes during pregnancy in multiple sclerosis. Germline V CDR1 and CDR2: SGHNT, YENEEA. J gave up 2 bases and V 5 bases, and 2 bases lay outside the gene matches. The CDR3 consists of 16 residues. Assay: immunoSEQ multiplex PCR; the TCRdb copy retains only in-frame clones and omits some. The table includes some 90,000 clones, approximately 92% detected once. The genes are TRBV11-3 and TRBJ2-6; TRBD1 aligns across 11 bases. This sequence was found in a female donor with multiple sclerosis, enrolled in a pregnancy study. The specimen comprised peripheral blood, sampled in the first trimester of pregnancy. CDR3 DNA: TGTGCCAGCAGCGGGGGACAGGGGGCTGGGGCCAACGTCCTGACTTTC. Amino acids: CASSGGQGAGANVLTF. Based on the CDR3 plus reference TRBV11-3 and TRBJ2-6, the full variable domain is EAGVVQSPRYKIIEKKQPVAFWCNPISGHNTLYWYLQNLGQGPELLIRYENEEAVDDSQLPKDRFSAERLKGVDSTLKIQPAELGDSAVYLCASSGGQGAGANVLTFGAGSRLTVL.